The source of this T cell receptor (beta chain) is a study of T cells in localized non-small cell lung cancer. General study findings and limits: A median of around 57 clones ranked among the top 100 in tumor appeared in adjacent lung. Uninvolved adjacent lung showed higher T cell clonality than tumor. With higher T cell density in blood came longer overall survival.

V was pared by 4 bases and J by 3 bases, with 8 bases between. Germline loops: CDR1 SGDLS, CDR2 YYNGEE. This CDR3 is built from 12 residues. The data were produced by immunoSEQ multiplex PCR, yet TCRdb's version contains in-frame clones alone and is incomplete. The sample has around 1,500 clones, approximately 20% seen once; the top ten hold about 10%. Worth noting for this clone: Its antigen is undetermined.

The sequences come from lung tumor tissue, collected before any cancer treatment. The chain combines TRBV9 with TRBJ2-7, with D perhaps being TRBD1 or TRBD2 (5 bases each). The receptor was derived from a male donor aged 60 or over with stage I lung adenocarcinoma. CDR3 loop: CASSFGGYEQYF. The DNA for the CDR3 is TGTGCCAGCAGCTTTGGGGGCTACGAGCAGTACTTC.